The 17 T cell receptor beta chains below were found in one sample sequenced in a study of regulatory T cells in long-lasting Graves disease. For TCR beta, libraries came from iRepertoire HTBI primers and Arm-PCR of CDR3 regions. TCRdb passed the multiplex PCR reads through MiXCR, listing each CDR3 protein once. The top ten hold roughly 14% of the sample, which has around 430,000 distinct CDR3 sequences, roughly 23% seen once. The time point here: persistent/refractory GD, antithyroid drugs over 5 years with positive TRAb. After RNA was extracted from PBMCs, the TCR library was made from it. The source was peripheral blood mononuclear cells (PBMCs), collected when the disease was refractory, from a patient treated with antithyroid drugs. These receptors came from a female donor with Graves disease.

This clonotype was seen many times. V gene TRBV6-2 or TRBV6-3 combines with J gene TRBJ2-7, with D tentatively TRBD2 (6 bases). Germline V CDR1 and CDR2: MNHEY, SVGEGT. Trimming stripped 4 bases from V and 3 bases from J, with 16 bases between. CDR3 length equals 15 residues. CDR3 amino acids: CASSSPGLNNYEQYF. Here the CDR3 DNA reads TGTGCCAGCAGTTCACCGGGACTTAATAACTACGAGCAGTACTTC.

This clonotype appeared a few times. This sequence joins TRBV7-3 and TRBJ1-6; D is uncertain. Germline V gives CDR1 SGHTA, CDR2 FQGTGA. The CDR3 length is 16 residues. Deletions cut 5 bases from V and 6 bases from J, with 17 bases between. The CDR3 here is CASSRGGPQANSPLHF. The CDR3 DNA follows: TGTGCCAGCAGCCGCGGTGGACCCCAGGCTAATTCACCCCTCCACTTT.

This clonotype was found many times. V is TRBV12-3 or TRBV12-4 and J is TRBJ2-5; 10 bases fit TRBD1. The CDR3 loop spans 18 amino acids. Unmatched junction bases numbered 13, after V lost 5 bases and J lost 1 base. For the CDR3, the DNA is TGTGCCAGCAGTCCGTTTCCCCCTCGGACAGGGGGCCAAGAGACCCAGTACTTC. It translates to CASSPFPPRTGGQETQYF.

The V and J genes are TRBV13 and TRBJ2-7; D may be TRBD1 or TRBD2 (5 bases each). Trimming stripped 7 bases from V and 4 bases from J, with 17 bases between. The length of the CDR3 is 14 residues. CDR1 PRHDT and CDR2 FYEKMQ come from the germline V gene (reference sequence). Here the CDR3 reads CASTPTGRPYEQYF. CDR3 in DNA: TGTGCCAGCACCCCCACGGGACGGCCTTACGAGCAGTACTTC.

A single count supports this clonotype. This chain joins TRBV7-3 and TRBJ1-1; tentatively, D is TRBD1 (6 bases). Germline assignment: CDR1 SGHTA and CDR2 FQGTGA. The CDR3 totals 15 residues. Trimming took off 4 bases at V and 2 bases at J, with 14 bases between the two ends. The CDR3 coding sequence is TGTGCCAGCAGCTCAACGGGACACGGAAACACTGAAGCTTTCTTT. It yields the protein CASSSTGHGNTEAFF.

At least ten counts were recorded for this clonotype. The J gene is TRBJ1-4, the V gene TRBV12-3 or TRBV12-4, with D unclear. V dropped 6 bases and J dropped 7 bases, with 12 bases sitting between them. There are 13 residues in the CDR3. CDR3 coding DNA: TGTGCCAGCAGGTTAAATATGGGTGAAAAACTGTTTTTT. Translation: CASRLNMGEKLFF.

This clonotype occurred many times. This chain joins TRBV28 and TRBJ1-5, with 7 bases fitting TRBD1. The germline V gene encodes CDR1 MDHEN and CDR2 SYDVKM. The CDR3 spans 17 residues. J gave up 4 bases and V 6 bases, and 15 bases lay outside the gene matches. The CDR3 DNA follows: TGTGCCAGCAGGCGTACGAGTGACAGGGAGGAAAATCAGCCCCAGCATTTT. Protein product: CASRRTSDREENQPQHF.

This chain joins TRBV30 and TRBJ2-7; 9 bases match TRBD1. The CDR3 consists of 16 residues. Germline CDR1 is GTSNPN and CDR2 is SVGIG (reference sequence). V lost 0 bases and J lost 6; bases outside the gene matches: 12. The CDR3 DNA follows: TGTGCCTGGAGTGTAGGGACAGGGTCTTTTCTGGTCGAGCAGTACTTC. Translation: CAWSVGTGSFLVEQYF.

This clonotype has only one observation. With a much larger clone just one base away, this may be a read error. V and J are TRBV27 and TRBJ2-1; the match to TRBD2 covers 8 bases. The J call may not be correct, given that the DNA end is closer to TRBJ2-5. Germline CDR1 is MNHEY and CDR2 is SMNVEV (reference sequence). This CDR3 comprises 15 residues. CDR3 coding DNA: TGTGCCAGCAGTTCATACGCTAGCGGGTCTGAGACCCAGTACTTC. Translating it yields CASSSYASGSETQYF.

The V and J genes are TRBV15 and TRBJ1-2; D perhaps matches TRBD1 (5 bases). The V gene's germline CDR1 is LNHNV and CDR2 YYDKDF (reference sequence). V was clipped by 3 bases and J by 6 bases, with 17 bases between them. The CDR3 sequence is 15 residues long. CDR3 protein: CATSSPHRGGDGYTF. The CDR3 bases are TGTGCCACCAGCAGTCCGCATCGGGGGGGAGATGGCTACACCTTC.

V gene TRBV20-1 combines with J gene TRBJ1-1; D unresolved. Germline loops: CDR1 DFQATT, CDR2 SNEGSKA (reference sequence). This CDR3 is built from 15 residues. V was pared by 0 bases and J by 0 bases, with 11 bases between. The CDR3 DNA reads TGCAGTGCTAGAGATAGTACGAAGATGAACACTGAAGCTTTCTTT. This codes for CSARDSTKMNTEAFF.

This clonotype came up a few times. V gene TRBV6-1 combines with J gene TRBJ2-5; the D is unclear. Germline CDR1 and CDR2: MNHNS and SASEGT. This CDR3 has 14 amino acids. Trimming removed 6 bases at V and 3 bases at J, with 14 bases between. In nucleotides, the CDR3 is TGTGCCAGCAGGAAAACCAGGTTTGAAGAGACCCAGTACTTC. Amino acid sequence: CASRKTRFEETQYF.

The chain uses TRBV20-1 and TRBJ2-5, with D unclear. The CDR3 extends over 13 amino acids. Trimming shortened V by 0 bases and J by 5 bases, and 10 bases separated the two germline ends. The germline V gene encodes CDR1 DFQATT and CDR2 SNEGSKA (reference sequence). CDR3 region: CSARESWKETQYF. The CDR3 bases are TGCAGTGCTAGAGAGTCCTGGAAGGAGACCCAGTACTTC.

Notes on this clonotype: With a much larger clone just one base away, this may be a read error. The chain links TRBV12-3 or TRBV12-4 to TRBJ2-2; perhaps TRBD1 as D (6 bases). V lost 8 bases and J lost 4, with 20 bases in between. This CDR3 contains 16 residues. The CDR3 region has the DNA TGTGCCAGCCTATTAGGGGCAGGGGAGAGCACCGGGGAGCTGTTTTTT. Protein sequence: CASLLGAGESTGELFF.

Many counts were recorded for this clonotype. This sequence joins TRBV29-1 and TRBJ1-2, with D unclear. V lost 1 base, J lost 4 bases, and 7 bases lay in between. The CDR3 contains 12 residues. Germline V gene lookup returns CDR1 SQVTM and CDR2 ANQGSEA. CDR3 sequence (DNA): TGCAGCGTTGAAGTCGGCACCTATGGCTACACCTTC. This codes for CSVEVGTYGYTF.

This clonotype was seen many times. J is TRBJ2-7 and V is TRBV20-1, with TRBD1 as a possible D gene (6 bases). V was shortened by 3 bases and J by 3 bases, with 18 bases between the two germline ends. Germline CDR1 DFQATT, CDR2 SNEGSKA (reference sequence). The CDR3 has 15 residues. The CDR3 bases are TGCAGTGCTAGGGATACAATGCAGGGGAACTACGAGCAGTACTTC. It is translated as CSARDTMQGNYEQYF.

This clonotype was seen many times. The V and J genes are TRBV2 and TRBJ1-1; D gene ambiguous. The length of the CDR3 is 13 residues. The germline V gene has CDR1 SNHLY and CDR2 FYNNEI. V dropped 5 bases and J dropped 1 base, with 8 bases sitting between them. The CDR3 is CASSTASNTEAFF. The CDR3 DNA follows: TGTGCCAGCAGTACCGCCTCGAACACTGAAGCTTTCTTT.